The following is a TCR beta chain sequence with its context. These data originate in a study of blood T cell repertoires in COVID-19. Trimming stripped 11 bases from V and 5 bases from J, with 15 bases between. The CDR3 runs 13 residues. Germline loops: CDR1 MNHEY, CDR2 SVGAGI. In the authors' methods: From reference gene primer amplification, estimates of nucleated cell counts were derived. The repertoire was sequenced with immunoSEQ multiplex PCR; TCRdb's copy has only in-frame clones and lacks some. V and J calls and clone size follow that table, whereas D and trimming were derived from the DNA. The table shows under 200,000 clones, with around 83% occurring only once.

Sample: peripheral blood. This sequence originates from a human donor in a cohort sampled during active COVID-19. This sequence joins TRBV6-5 and TRBJ1-4; no definite D call. CDR3 sequence (DNA): TGTGCCTCAAAAAGGCAGGTAAATGAAAAACTGTTTTTT. This translates into CASKRQVNEKLFF.